These T cell receptor beta chains were read from a single sample in a study of T cell repertoires in cytomegalovirus infection. TCRdb analysed the reads with MiXCR anew, one entry per CDR3 protein. In the table there are under 150,000 distinct CDR3 sequences, about 30% of which are singletons. Their cognate antigens are unknown. The input for sequencing was CD8+ T cells from cultured PBMCs, taken from culture after CMV antigen stimulation. The source is a human donor in good health (CMV status not recorded). Some clones in this sample may be carry-over from other donors' samples. CDR3s include the opening cysteine and the closing phenylalanine or tryptophan. The D gene is left open where the match is weak. Part of the rows lack a size; the others show once, few, many or a class for expanded clones.

DNA,CDR3,V,J,D,size,length
TGTGCCAGCAAAATAGACAGGGGACCCACAGCTAATGAAAAACTGTTTTTT,CASKIDRGPTANEKLFF,TRBV5-6,TRBJ1-4,TRBD1,NA,17
TGTGCCAGCAGGCACCGGGACAGGGCTACCTACAATGAGCAGTTCTTC,CASRHRDRATYNEQFF,TRBV28,TRBJ2-1,TRBD1,NA,16
TGTGCCAGCAGCCCCGGTCCCCGGGGAGTTGGAAATGAGCAGTTCTTC,CASSPGPRGVGNEQFF,TRBV7-9,TRBJ2-1,NA,NA,16
TGTGCCAGCAGTATGGGATTACAGCCCCAGCATTTT,CASSMGLQPQHF,TRBV12-3/TRBV12-4,TRBJ1-5,NA,many,12
TGTGCCAGCAGCTTAGCAATGGCAGCTAATGAAAAACTGTTTTTT,CASSLAMAANEKLFF,TRBV7-8,TRBJ1-4,NA,few,15
TGTGCCAGCAGTTTAAACAGGGGAGGTAGCACAGATACGCAGTATTTT,CASSLNRGGSTDTQYF,TRBV28,TRBJ2-3,NA,NA,16
TGTGCCAGCAGTATGGGACAGCGACTCTATGGCTACACCTTC,CASSMGQRLYGYTF,TRBV6-6,TRBJ1-2,TRBD1,few,14
TGTGCCAGCAGTGATTTTGCCAGGGGCGGCACTAATAATGAAAAACTGTTTTTT,CASSDFARGGTNNEKLFF,TRBV2,TRBJ1-4,NA,few,18
TGTGCCAGCAGTAGACTAGCGGGGGCGTCGATTAATGAGCAGTTCTTC,CASSRLAGASINEQFF,TRBV6-4,TRBJ2-1,TRBD2,few,16
TGCGCCAGCAGCTTGGATTTAGGGATTGGGTATGGCTACACCTTC,CASSLDLGIGYGYTF,TRBV5-1,TRBJ1-2,NA,NA,15
TGTGCCAGCAGCTTCTCCACAGGGTTTCCTGAAGCTTTCTTT,CASSFSTGFPEAFF,TRBV7-3,TRBJ1-1,NA,NA,14
TGTGCCAGCAGTTTACCCGGAGAAGAGGCAAACTACGAGCAGTACTTC,CASSLPGEEANYEQYF,TRBV28,TRBJ2-7,NA,few,16
TGTGCCAGCAGTGAGAGCCCGGGAATCTATGGCTACACCTTC,CASSESPGIYGYTF,TRBV12-3/TRBV12-4,TRBJ1-2,NA,NA,14